These T cell receptor beta chains were read from a single sample in a study of cytomegalovirus exposure and HLA in healthy donors. Sequencing was performed with immunoSEQ multiplex PCR; in TCRdb, only in-frame clones are kept and a portion is missing. The table shows 80,000 or so clones, with under 80% occurring only once. The sequencing sample was made of PBMCs. The receptor set was obtained from a man aged 25-40 years in good health and CMV-seropositive. Both conserved end residues are part of each CDR3. The order of the fields is D gene, CDR3 length, V gene, clone size, J gene, CDR3 DNA, CDR3 protein. The D gene is left open where the match is weak. Only part of the rows carry a size: once, few, many, or a class if the clone is expanded.

>NA|12|TRBV29-1|NA|TRBJ2-7
TGCAGCGTTAGGACAGTTAATTACGAGCAGTACTTC
CSVRTVNYEQYF
>TRBD1|15|TRBV4-1|NA|TRBJ1-1
TGCGCCAGCAGCCCAAGACAGGGGGGAGTCACTGAAGCTTTCTTT
CASSPRQGGVTEAFF
>NA|14|TRBV7-2|NA|TRBJ2-7
TGTGCCAGCAGCTTATACCCTCAAGAGTACGAGCAGTACTTC
CASSLYPQEYEQYF
>TRBD1|14|TRBV27|few|TRBJ1-1
TGTGCCAGCAGTTTATCCGGGACAGCCACTGAAGCTTTCTTT
CASSLSGTATEAFF
>NA|15|TRBV5-1|NA|TRBJ1-2
TGCGCCAGCAGCTTGGGCCTTCTAACTATCGATGGCTACCCCTTC
CASSLGLLTIDGYPF
>TRBD2|13|TRBV19|NA|TRBJ2-7
TGTGCCAATAATAGCGGGAGGTCTTACGAGCAGTACTTC
CANNSGRSYEQYF
>NA|13|TRBV29-1|NA|TRBJ1-3
TGCAGCGTTGAAGCATCCACCCGGGGCACCATATATTTT
CSVEASTRGTIYF
>TRBD1|14|TRBV28|NA|TRBJ1-2
TGTGCCAGCAGTTTATGGACAGGGGGCTATGGCTACACCTTC
CASSLWTGGYGYTF
>NA|15|TRBV5-6|NA|TRBJ2-5
TGTGCCAGCAGCTTGCAAGGGGGAACCCAAGAGACCCAGTACTTC
CASSLQGGTQETQYF
>NA|14|TRBV23-1|few|TRBJ1-2
TGCGCCAGCAGCCTTACTAAGGGGTCCTATGGCTACACCTTC
CASSLTKGSYGYTF
>NA|16|TRBV4-2|NA|TRBJ1-5
TGTGCCAGCAGCCAAGGAAGGAGGGAAGACAATCAGCCCCAGCATTTT
CASSQGRREDNQPQHF
>TRBD1|15|TRBV4-1|NA|TRBJ2-1
TGCGCCAGCAGCCAGGGACAGAGCTCCTACAATGAGCAGTTCTTC
CASSQGQSSYNEQFF
>TRBD2|14|TRBV7-2|NA|TRBJ2-5
TGTGCCAGCAGCTTAGGGACTAGCTGGGAGACCCAGTACTTC
CASSLGTSWETQYF
>NA|15|TRBV28|NA|TRBJ1-6
TGTGCCAGCAGTACCTTTAACCCCAGTAATTCACCCCTCCACTTT
CASSTFNPSNSPLHF
>NA|16|TRBV27|few|TRBJ1-6
TGTGCCAGCCATAAGAGGGGGGGCTTGCGGAATTCACCCCTCCACTTT
CASHKRGGLRNSPLHF
>TRBD1|16|TRBV27|once|TRBJ2-7
TGTGCCAGCAGACCCCAGGTGCGGGACAGGGGGCTCGAGCAGTACTTC
CASRPQVRDRGLEQYF
>TRBD2|16|TRBV7-9|NA|TRBJ2-1
TGTGCCAGCAGCTTAGCGCGACTAGCGGACGCCATTGAGCAGTTCTTC
CASSLARLADAIEQFF
>TRBD2|15|TRBV5-1|once|TRBJ2-1
TGCGCCAGCAGCTCGATGGGAGGGCAGAGCAATGAGCAGTTCTTC
CASSSMGGQSNEQFF
>NA|15|TRBV18|few|TRBJ1-1
TGTGCCAGCTCGGCAGCCGGGGTGTCGAACACTGAAGCTTTCTTT
CASSAAGVSNTEAFF
>NA|14|TRBV7-9|NA|TRBJ1-5
TGTGCCAGCAGCTTAGGGGGCATCAATCAGCCCCAGCATTTT
CASSLGGINQPQHF
>TRBD1|14|TRBV18|few|TRBJ1-2
TGTGCCAGCTCACTACCTGGGACAGGAGACGGCTACACCTTC
CASSLPGTGDGYTF
>NA|17|TRBV27|NA|TRBJ1-5
TGTGCCAGCAGTTTAAGGGCTCAGGGGATGAGCAATCAGCCCCAGCATTTT
CASSLRAQGMSNQPQHF